This T cell receptor (beta chain) was retrieved from a study of blood T cell repertoires in COVID-19. Study background: Samples came from the United States, Italy and Spain, spanning acute and convalescent COVID-19. Sources were T cells, B-cell-depleted T cells, or PBMCs; the material itself was cDNA or gDNA.

Profiled with immunoSEQ multiplex PCR; TCRdb holds only in-frame clones, not every one. The repertoire includes 200,000 to 250,000 clones, just under 90% of them detected once, and about 2.5% sits in the top ten. V shed 3 bases and J 5 bases; nucleotides not matched to a gene: 5. The germline V gene encodes CDR1 LGHDT and CDR2 YNNKEL (reference sequence). The CDR3 is 15 amino acids. The sample taken for sequencing was peripheral blood. The V gene is TRBV3-1 (or the pseudogene TRBV3-2), the J gene TRBJ2-2, with TRBD2 matching over 8 bases. The receptor comes from a man under 40 with COVID-19, enrolled during active disease. The CDR3 sequence is CASSQGGRITGELFF. The CDR3 bases are TGTGCCAGCAGCCAGGGCGGGAGGATTACCGGGGAGCTGTTTTTT.